Listed here are 18 T cell receptor beta chains from one sample, sequenced in a study of blood T cell repertoires in COVID-19. Data came from immunoSEQ multiplex PCR; TCRdb stores just in-frame clones and leaves some out. The table records about 56,000 clones, about 88% of them present only once. Sequenced sample: peripheral blood. These receptors were obtained from a woman in her sixties or seventies with COVID-19, enrolled during active disease.

In this sample, this clone turned up once. This chain connects TRBV7-2 to TRBJ2-3, with 10 bases aligning to TRBD2. Germline V gives CDR1 SGHTA, CDR2 FQGNSA. Germline trimming cut 2 bases from V and 5 bases from J; bases unmatched to any gene: 13. The CDR3 spans 18 residues. The chain's CDR3 is CASSLRRGSGGAKDTQYF. The CDR3 DNA sequence: TGTGCCAGCAGCTTACGTCGAGGGAGCGGGGGGGCCAAAGATACGCAGTATTTT.

This rearrangement joins TRBV28 to TRBJ2-2; 7 nucleotides line up with TRBD2. In germline, CDR1 is MDHEN, CDR2 SYDVKM. V lost 0 bases and J lost 2; bases outside the gene matches: 15. The CDR3 spans 20 residues. The CDR3 protein is CASSLWGPQGSGINTGELFF. As DNA, the CDR3 is TGTGCCAGCAGTTTATGGGGTCCCCAAGGGAGCGGGATAAACACCGGGGAGCTGTTTTTT.

This clone has only one observation. The CDR3 DNA follows: TGTGCCAGCTCACCTCCTAAGGGGAACGCTAACTATGGCTACACCTTC. It codes for CASSPPKGNANYGYTF. The chain recombines TRBV18 with TRBJ1-2; perhaps TRBD1 as D (5 bases). Germline CDR1 is KGHSH and CDR2 is LQKENI. The ends were cut back, 3 bases at V and 0 bases at J, with 14 bases in the middle. There are 16 residues in the CDR3.

A remark on this clone: This sample also contains other DNA sequences that code for the same CDR3. The chain uses TRBV7-9 and TRBJ2-1; D call uncertain. V lost 2 bases to trimming and J lost 0 bases, with 8 bases between them. CDR1 and CDR2 (germline): SEHNR, FQNEAQ (reference sequence). The CDR3 contains 15 residues. The CDR3 bases are TGTGCCAGCAGCTTATCTGAGAGCTCCTACAATGAGCAGTTCTTC. Its translation: CASSLSESSYNEQFF. The whole variable domain, filled in from reference TRBV7-9 and TRBJ2-1, reads DTGVSQNPRHKITKRGQNVTFRCDPISEHNRLYWYRQTLGQGPEFLTYFQNEAQLEKSRLLSDRFSAERPKGSFSTLEIQRTEQGDSAMYLCASSLSESSYNEQFFGPGTRLTVL.

This sequence joins TRBV5-6 and TRBJ1-2; D not certain. CDR3 length equals 13 residues. V shed 2 bases and J shed 2 bases, with 7 bases lying between them. Germline V gene data show CDR1 as SGHDT and CDR2 as YYEEEE. The CDR3 DNA is TGTGCCAGCAGCTTCGGGAGGAACTATGGCTACACCTTC. It encodes CASSFGRNYGYTF. Full variable domain (outside the CDR3, taken from reference TRBV5-6 and TRBJ1-2): DAGVTQSPTHLIKTRGQQVTLRCSPKSGHDTVSWYQQALGQGPQFIFQYYEEEERQRGNFPDRFSGHQFPNYSSELNVNALLLGDSALYLCASSFGRNYGYTFGSGTRLTVV.

The V and J genes are TRBV4-3 and TRBJ1-1, with a weak D call TRBD1 (6 bases). Germline values: CDR1 LGHNA, CDR2 YSLEER. The CDR3 loop spans 11 amino acids. Trimming took 3 bases from V and 11 from J, leaving 10 bases between them. The CDR3: CASSQTGRAFF. The CDR3 region has the DNA TGCGCCAGCAGCCAGACAGGACGGGCTTTCTTT.

This chain connects TRBV28 to TRBJ2-7, with TRBD2 as a possible D gene (7 bases). Trimming took off 7 bases at V and 0 bases at J, with 13 bases between the two ends. The CDR3 is 14 amino acids. The germline CDR1 and CDR2 sequences are MDHEN and SYDVKM. The CDR3 DNA reads TGTGCCAGCACCGTCGGGGGGCACTCCTACGAGCAGTACTTC. Protein: CASTVGGHSYEQYF.

The chain links TRBV3-1 (or the pseudogene TRBV3-2) to TRBJ2-5; a weak D match, TRBD2 (5 bases). Trimming cost V 1 base and J 9 bases, with 12 bases left between them. The V gene's germline CDR1 is LGHDT and CDR2 YNNKEL (reference sequence). The CDR3 has 13 residues. CDR3 in amino acids: CASSQGTDRSQYF. CDR3 DNA sequence: TGTGCCAGCAGCCAAGGGACTGATCGATCCCAGTACTTC.

The V and J genes are TRBV28 and TRBJ2-7, with a weak D call TRBD1 (6 bases). This CDR3 is built from 14 residues. Between the trimmed V and J ends, which lost 5 bases and 6 bases, there was a span of 17 bases. Germline values: CDR1 MDHEN, CDR2 SYDVKM. CDR3 in DNA: TGTGCCAGCAGTCCTCGGAATTGGGGGCTCGAGCAGTACTTC. It yields the protein CASSPRNWGLEQYF.

The chain is built from TRBV3-1 (or the pseudogene TRBV3-2) and TRBJ1-1, with D unresolved. V was cut by 1 base and J by 2 bases, with 5 bases left in between. CDR1 and CDR2 from the germline V gene are LGHDT and YNNKEL (reference sequence). The CDR3 covers 13 residues. The CDR3, as DNA: TGTGCCAGCAGCCAAGTACTAAACACTGAAGCTTTCTTT. Protein: CASSQVLNTEAFF.

The V and J genes are TRBV6-2 or TRBV6-3 and TRBJ1-2; D gene ambiguous. Between the trimmed V and J ends, which lost 5 bases and 4 bases, there was a span of 23 bases. CDR1 and CDR2 from the germline V gene are MNHEY and SVGEGT. The CDR3 is 17 amino acids. The DNA of the CDR3 is TGTGCCAGCAGTCCGCGCCGAGATTCCGGGTCCTTCTATGGCTACACCTTC. This encodes CASSPRRDSGSFYGYTF.

This CDR3 is CASSFRRGGDQPQHF. The CDR3 coding sequence is TGTGCCAGCAGTTTCCGCAGAGGGGGTGATCAGCCCCAGCATTTT. The V gene is TRBV27, the J gene TRBJ1-5; D possibly corresponds to TRBD1 (6 bases). There are 15 residues in the CDR3. Between the trimmed V and J ends, which lost 3 bases and 5 bases, there was a span of 14 bases. CDR1 is MNHEY and CDR2 is SMNVEV in the germline V gene (reference sequence).

The rearrangement joins TRBV5-4 to TRBJ1-6; D may be TRBD1 (5 bases). Trimming removed 4 bases from V and 5 bases from J, with 10 bases in between. CDR3 length: 14 residues. CDR1 SGHNT and CDR2 YYREEE come from the germline V gene (reference sequence). CDR3 nucleotide sequence: TGTGCCAGCAGCCGGGACTTGAATAATTCACCCCTCCACTTT. This encodes CASSRDLNNSPLHF.

The chain carries TRBV7-9 and TRBJ1-6; 10 bases match TRBD1. Trimming took 3 bases from V and 6 from J; bases not matched to a gene: 14. The CDR3 is 19 amino acids. Germline V lookup: CDR1 SEHNR, CDR2 FQNEAQ (reference sequence). The CDR3, as DNA: TGTGCCAGCAGCTTCGGGTTCGGGGGACAGGGGATAGGTAATTCACCCCTCCACTTT. Protein sequence: CASSFGFGGQGIGNSPLHF.

This chain's CDR3 is CASIATGKEYEQFF. CDR3 DNA: TGTGCCAGCATCGCGACAGGGAAGGAATATGAGCAGTTCTTC. The rearrangement uses TRBV2 and TRBJ2-1; 7 bases match TRBD1. The J segment lost 8 bases and the V segment lost 7 bases, leaving 11 bases of the junction unmatched. Germline CDR1 is SNHLY and CDR2 is FYNNEI. CDR3 length: 14 amino acids. Based on the CDR3 plus reference TRBV2 and TRBJ2-1, the full variable domain is EPEVTQTPSHQVTQMGQEVILRCVPISNHLYFYWYRQILGQKVEFLVSFYNNEISEKSEIFDDQFSVERPDGSNFTLKIRSTKLEDSAMYFCASIATGKEYEQFFGPGTRLTVL.

This clone was detected only once. The chain joins TRBV3-1 (or the pseudogene TRBV3-2) to TRBJ2-1; a possible D gene is TRBD2 (6 bases). Trimming cost V 7 bases and J 9 bases, with 19 bases left between them. There are 14 residues in the CDR3. The V gene's germline CDR1 is LGHDT and CDR2 YNNKEL (reference sequence). The CDR3 spells CASTNGEVQGEQFF. The CDR3 DNA follows: TGTGCCAGCACCAACGGGGAGGTCCAGGGTGAGCAGTTCTTC.

The chain's CDR3 is CSFSPQGIGETQYF. The CDR3 region has the DNA TGCAGCTTCTCCCCACAGGGGATCGGGGAGACCCAGTACTTC. The chain carries TRBV29-1 and TRBJ2-5, with 7 nucleotides matching TRBD1. The trim removed 8 bases at V and 5 bases at J, leaving 14 bases unmatched. The germline V gene encodes CDR1 SQVTM and CDR2 ANQGSEA. CDR3 length: 14 amino acids. Looking up the rest from reference TRBV29-1 and TRBJ2-5 gives the full variable domain: SAVISQKPSRDICQRGTSLTIQCQVDSQVTMMFWYRQQPGQSLTLIATANQGSEATYESGFVIDKFPISRPNLTFSTLTVSNMSPEDSSIYLCSFSPQGIGETQYFGPGTRLLVL.

On this clone itself: One end of the junction does not line up with germline, which may come from a read error. V usage is TRBV6-2 or TRBV6-3 and J usage is TRBJ1-4, with D perhaps TRBD1 (5 bases). There are 14 residues in the CDR3. Germline loops: CDR1 MNHEY, CDR2 SVGEGT. The DNA of the CDR3 is TGTGCCAGCAGTCACCCCCCGGACGCCGTTGGACACCTCTTT. Translating gives CASSHPPDAVGHLF.